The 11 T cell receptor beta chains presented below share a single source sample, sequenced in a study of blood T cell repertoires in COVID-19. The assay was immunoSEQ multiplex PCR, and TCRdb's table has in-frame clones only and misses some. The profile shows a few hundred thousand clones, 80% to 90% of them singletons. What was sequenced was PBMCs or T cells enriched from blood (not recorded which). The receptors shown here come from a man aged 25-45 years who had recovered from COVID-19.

The CDR3 here is CAWNSGGFEQYF. CDR3 bases: TGTGCCTGGAACTCCGGCGGTTTCGAGCAGTACTTC. V is TRBV30 and J is TRBJ2-7; D call uncertain. Germline assignment: CDR1 GTSNPN and CDR2 SVGIG (reference sequence). The CDR3 sequence is 12 residues long. Trimming left V 4 bases short and J 6 bases short, with 13 bases between.

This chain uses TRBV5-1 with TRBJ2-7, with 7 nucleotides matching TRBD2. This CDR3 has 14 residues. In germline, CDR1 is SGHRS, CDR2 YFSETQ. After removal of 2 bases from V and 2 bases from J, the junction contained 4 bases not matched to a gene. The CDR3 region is CASSLAGLPYEQYF. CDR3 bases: TGCGCCAGCAGCTTAGCGGGGCTGCCCTACGAGCAGTACTTC.

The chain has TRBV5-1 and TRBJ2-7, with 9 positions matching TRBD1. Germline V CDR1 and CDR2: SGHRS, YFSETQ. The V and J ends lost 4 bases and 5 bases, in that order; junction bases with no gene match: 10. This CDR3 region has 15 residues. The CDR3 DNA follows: TGCGCCAGCAGCGACGGACAGGGGCCCCCCCACGAGCAGTACTTC. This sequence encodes CASSDGQGPPHEQYF.

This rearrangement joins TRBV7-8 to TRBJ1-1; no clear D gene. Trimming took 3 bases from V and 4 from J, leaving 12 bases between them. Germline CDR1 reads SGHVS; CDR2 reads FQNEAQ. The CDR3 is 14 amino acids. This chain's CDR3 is CASSFRVSSTEAFF. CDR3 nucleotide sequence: TGTGCCAGCAGCTTCCGGGTTTCTTCCACTGAAGCTTTCTTT.

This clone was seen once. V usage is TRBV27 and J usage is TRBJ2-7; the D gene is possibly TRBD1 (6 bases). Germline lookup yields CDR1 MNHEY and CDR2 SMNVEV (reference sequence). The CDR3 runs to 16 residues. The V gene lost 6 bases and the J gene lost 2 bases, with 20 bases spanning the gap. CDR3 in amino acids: CASRRDTGSWPYEQYF. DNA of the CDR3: TGTGCCAGCAGGAGAGACACAGGGAGTTGGCCCTACGAGCAGTACTTC.

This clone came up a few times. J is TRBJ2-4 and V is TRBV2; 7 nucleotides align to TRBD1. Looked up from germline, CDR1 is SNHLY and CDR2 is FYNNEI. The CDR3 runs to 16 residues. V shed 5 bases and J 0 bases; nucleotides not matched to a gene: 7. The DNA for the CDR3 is TGTGCCAGCAGTTTTGAACAGGGGTTAGCCAAAAACATTCAGTACTTC. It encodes CASSFEQGLAKNIQYF.

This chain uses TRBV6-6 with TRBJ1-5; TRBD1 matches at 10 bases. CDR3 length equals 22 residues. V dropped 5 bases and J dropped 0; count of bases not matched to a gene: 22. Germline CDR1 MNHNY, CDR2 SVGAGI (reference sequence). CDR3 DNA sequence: TGTGCCAGCAGTCCCAAAAGGAAGCCCGGGACAGGGGTTGTCGGTAGCAATCAGCCCCAGCATTTT. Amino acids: CASSPKRKPGTGVVGSNQPQHF.

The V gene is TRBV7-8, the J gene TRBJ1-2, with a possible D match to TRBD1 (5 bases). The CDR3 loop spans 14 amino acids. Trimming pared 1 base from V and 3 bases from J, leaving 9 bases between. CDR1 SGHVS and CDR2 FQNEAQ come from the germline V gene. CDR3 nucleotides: TGTGCCAGCAGCTTAGGACAGAGAGACTATGGCTACACCTTC. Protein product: CASSLGQRDYGYTF. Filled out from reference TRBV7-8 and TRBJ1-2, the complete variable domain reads GAGVSQSPRYKVAKRGQDVALRCDPISGHVSLFWYQQALGQGPEFLTYFQNEAQLDKSGLPSDRFFAERPEGSVSTLKIQRTQQEDSAVYLCASSLGQRDYGYTFGSGTRLTVV.

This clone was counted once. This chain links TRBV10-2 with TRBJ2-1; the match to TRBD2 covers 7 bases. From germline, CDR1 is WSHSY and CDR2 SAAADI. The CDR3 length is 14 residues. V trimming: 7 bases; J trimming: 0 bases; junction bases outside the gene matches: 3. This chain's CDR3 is CASTRGSSYNEQFF. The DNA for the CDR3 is TGCGCCAGCACGCGGGGGAGCTCCTACAATGAGCAGTTCTTC.

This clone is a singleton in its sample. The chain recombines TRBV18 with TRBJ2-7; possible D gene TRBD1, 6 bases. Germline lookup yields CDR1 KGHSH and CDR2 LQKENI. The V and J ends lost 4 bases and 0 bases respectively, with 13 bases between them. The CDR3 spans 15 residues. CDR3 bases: TGTGCCAGCTCACAATACCGGGACACCTCCTACGAGCAGTACTTC. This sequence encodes CASSQYRDTSYEQYF.

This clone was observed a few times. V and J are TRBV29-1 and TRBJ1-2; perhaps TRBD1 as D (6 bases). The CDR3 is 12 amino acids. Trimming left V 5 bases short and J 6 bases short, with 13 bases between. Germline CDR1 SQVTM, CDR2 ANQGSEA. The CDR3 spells CSVNRANDGYTF. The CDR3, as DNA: TGCAGCGTTAACAGGGCGAATGATGGCTACACCTTC.